This TCR beta chain was recorded in a study of regulatory T cells in long-lasting Graves disease. This clonotype was detected a few times. Antigen: not known. The sample's time point: newly diagnosed GD, antithyroid drugs for less than 3 months. From RNA extracted from PBMCs, the TCR library was made. Both iRepertoire HTBI primers and Arm-PCR of CDR3 regions were used to build the TCR beta libraries. TCRdb re-called the multiplex PCR reads with MiXCR, one entry per CDR3 protein. The table shows 520,000 or so distinct CDR3 sequences, with approximately 12% occurring only once. Study-wide findings and caveats: Persistent disease was associated with favored TRBV28 usage and with favored use of TRBJ1-2 and TRBJ2-5.

Germline lookup yields CDR1 SGHAT and CDR2 FQNNGV. This CDR3 comprises 11 residues. With V trimmed by 5 bases and J by 10 bases, 4 bases remained unmatched. In addition, the sample was reused for a study of T cells in Graves' hyperthyroidism and ophthalmopathy.

The material was peripheral blood mononuclear cells (PBMCs), obtained at new diagnosis, from a patient treated with antithyroid drugs. The chain links TRBV11-2 to TRBJ1-1, with 7 bases lining up with TRBD1. The source is a woman aged 25 to 39 with Graves disease. The CDR3 loop reads CASSQAGGAFF. CDR3 DNA sequence: TGTGCCAGCAGCCAGGCAGGGGGAGCTTTCTTT. The complete variable domain, with remaining parts taken from reference TRBV11-2 and TRBJ1-1, reads EAGVAQSPRYKIIEKRQSVAFWCNPISGHATLYWYQQILGQGPKLLIQFQNNGVVDDSQLPKDRFSAERLKGVDSTLKIQPAKLEDSAVYLCASSQAGGAFFGQGTRLTVV.